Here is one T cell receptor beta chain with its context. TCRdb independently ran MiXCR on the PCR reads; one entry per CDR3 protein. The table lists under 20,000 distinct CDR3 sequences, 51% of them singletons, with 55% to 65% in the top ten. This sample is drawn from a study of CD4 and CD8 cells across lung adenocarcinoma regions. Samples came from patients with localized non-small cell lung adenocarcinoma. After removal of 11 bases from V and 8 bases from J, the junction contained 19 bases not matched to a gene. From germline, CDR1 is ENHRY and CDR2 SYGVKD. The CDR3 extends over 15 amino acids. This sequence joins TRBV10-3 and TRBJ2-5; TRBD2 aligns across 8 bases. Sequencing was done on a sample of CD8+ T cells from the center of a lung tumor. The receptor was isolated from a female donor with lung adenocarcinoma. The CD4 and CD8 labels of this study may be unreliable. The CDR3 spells CAGGDGGADTDTQYF. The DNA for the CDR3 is TGTGCCGGGGGGGACGGGGGGGCGGACACAGATACCCAGTACTTC.